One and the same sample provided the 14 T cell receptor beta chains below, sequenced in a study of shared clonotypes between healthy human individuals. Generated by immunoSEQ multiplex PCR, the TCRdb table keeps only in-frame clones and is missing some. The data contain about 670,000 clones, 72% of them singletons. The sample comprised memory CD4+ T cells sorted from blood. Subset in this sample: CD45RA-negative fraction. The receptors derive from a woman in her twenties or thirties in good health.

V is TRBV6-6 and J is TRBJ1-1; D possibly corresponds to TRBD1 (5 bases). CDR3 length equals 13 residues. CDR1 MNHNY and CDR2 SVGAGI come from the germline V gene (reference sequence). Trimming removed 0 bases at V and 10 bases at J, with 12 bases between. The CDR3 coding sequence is TGTGCCAGCAGTTACTCTCAGGGCCGGCGAGCTTTCTTT. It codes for CASSYSQGRRAFF.

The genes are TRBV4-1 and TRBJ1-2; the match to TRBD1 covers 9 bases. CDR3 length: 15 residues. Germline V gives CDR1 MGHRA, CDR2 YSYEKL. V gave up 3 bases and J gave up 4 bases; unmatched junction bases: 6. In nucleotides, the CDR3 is TGCGCCAGCAGCCAGGGACAGGGTAACTTCTATGGCTACACCTTC. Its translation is CASSQGQGNFYGYTF.

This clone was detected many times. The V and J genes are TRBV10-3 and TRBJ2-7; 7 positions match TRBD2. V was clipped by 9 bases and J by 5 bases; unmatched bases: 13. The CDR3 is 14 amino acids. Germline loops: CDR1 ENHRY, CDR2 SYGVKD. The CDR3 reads CAMKSAGAGHEQYF. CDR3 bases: TGTGCCATGAAGAGCGCGGGAGCAGGCCACGAGCAGTACTTC.

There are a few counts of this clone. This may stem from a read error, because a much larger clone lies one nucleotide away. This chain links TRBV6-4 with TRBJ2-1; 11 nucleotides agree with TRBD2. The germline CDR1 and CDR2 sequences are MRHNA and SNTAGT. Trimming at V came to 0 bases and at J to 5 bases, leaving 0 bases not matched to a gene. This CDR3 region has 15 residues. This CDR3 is CASSDSTSGNNEQFF. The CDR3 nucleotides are TGTGCCAGCAGTGACTCGACTAGCGGGAACAATGAGCAGTTCTTC.

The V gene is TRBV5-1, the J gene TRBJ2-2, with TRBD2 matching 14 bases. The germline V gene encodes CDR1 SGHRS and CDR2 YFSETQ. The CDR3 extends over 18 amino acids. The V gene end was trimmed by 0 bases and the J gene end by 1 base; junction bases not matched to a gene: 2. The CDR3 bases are TGCGCCAGCAGCTTGGCCGGGACTAGCGGGGGGAACACCGGGGAGCTGTTTTTT. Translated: CASSLAGTSGGNTGELFF.

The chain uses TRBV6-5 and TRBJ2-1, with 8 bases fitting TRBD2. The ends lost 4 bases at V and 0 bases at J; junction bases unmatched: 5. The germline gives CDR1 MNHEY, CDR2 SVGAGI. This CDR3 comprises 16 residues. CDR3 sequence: CASSSLADSSYNEQFF. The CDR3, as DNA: TGTGCCAGCAGTTCACTAGCGGATAGCTCCTACAATGAGCAGTTCTTC.

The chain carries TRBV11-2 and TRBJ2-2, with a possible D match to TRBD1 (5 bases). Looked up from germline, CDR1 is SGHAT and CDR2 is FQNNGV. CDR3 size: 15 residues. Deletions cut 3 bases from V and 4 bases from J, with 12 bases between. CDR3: CASSLGRGSTGELFF. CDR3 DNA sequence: TGTGCCAGCAGCTTGGGGCGCGGAAGCACCGGGGAGCTGTTTTTT.

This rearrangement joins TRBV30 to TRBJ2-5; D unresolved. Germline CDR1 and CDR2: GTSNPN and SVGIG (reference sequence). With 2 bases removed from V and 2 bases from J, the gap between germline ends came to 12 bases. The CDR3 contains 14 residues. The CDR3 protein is CAWSIRSQQETQYF. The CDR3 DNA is TGTGCCTGGAGTATCAGGTCCCAGCAAGAGACCCAGTACTTC.

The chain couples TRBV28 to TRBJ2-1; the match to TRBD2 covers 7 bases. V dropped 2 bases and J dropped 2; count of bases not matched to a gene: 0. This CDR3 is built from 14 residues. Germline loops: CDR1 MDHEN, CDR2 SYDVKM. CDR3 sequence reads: CASSLGGAYNEQFF. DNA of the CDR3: TGTGCCAGCAGTTTAGGGGGGGCCTACAATGAGCAGTTCTTC.

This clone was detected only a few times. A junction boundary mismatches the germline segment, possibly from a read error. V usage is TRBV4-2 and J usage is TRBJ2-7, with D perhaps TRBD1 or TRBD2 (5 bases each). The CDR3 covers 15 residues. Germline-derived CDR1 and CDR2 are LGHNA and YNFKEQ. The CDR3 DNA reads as TGTGCCAGCAGCAAAGACCGGGACGGAGCCTACGAGCAGTACTTC. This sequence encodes CASSKDRDGAYEQYF.

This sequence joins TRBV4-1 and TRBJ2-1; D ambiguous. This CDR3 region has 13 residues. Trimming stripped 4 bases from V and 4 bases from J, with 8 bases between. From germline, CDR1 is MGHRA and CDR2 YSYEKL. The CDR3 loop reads CASSRLGYNEQFF. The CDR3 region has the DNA TGCGCCAGCAGCCGGCTGGGGTACAATGAGCAGTTCTTC.

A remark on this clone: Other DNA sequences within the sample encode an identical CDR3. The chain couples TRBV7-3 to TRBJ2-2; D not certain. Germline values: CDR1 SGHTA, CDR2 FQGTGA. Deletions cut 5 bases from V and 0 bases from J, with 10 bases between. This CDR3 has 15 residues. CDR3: CASSPWTANTGELFF. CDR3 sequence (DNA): TGTGCCAGCAGCCCCTGGACGGCGAACACCGGGGAGCTGTTTTTT.

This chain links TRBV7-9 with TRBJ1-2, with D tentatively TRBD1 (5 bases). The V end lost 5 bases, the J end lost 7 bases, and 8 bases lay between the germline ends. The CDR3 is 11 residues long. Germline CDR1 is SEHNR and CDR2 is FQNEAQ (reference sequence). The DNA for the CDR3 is TGTGCCAGCAGCCCAGGGTCTGGCTACACCTTC. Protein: CASSPGSGYTF.

CDR3: CASSLVSPGELFF. For the CDR3, the DNA is TGTGCCAGCAGTTTAGTGAGCCCCGGGGAGCTGTTTTTT. The genes are TRBV27 and TRBJ2-2; no firm D call. CDR1 is MNHEY and CDR2 is SMNVEV in the germline V gene (reference sequence). CDR3 length: 13 residues. V lost 2 bases to trimming and J lost 6 bases, with 7 bases between them.